A selection of T cell receptor beta chains follows, all from one sample in a study of T-cell memory formation after mild COVID-19. TCRdb re-called the 5' RACE reads through MiXCR, storing one row per CDR3 protein. The sample records approximately 480,000 distinct CDR3 sequences, roughly 20% being singletons. Sequences were obtained from PBMCs or a T cell subset sorted from them (not recorded which). The receptors were gathered from an adult woman who had mild COVID-19 (a few samples of this study predate the infection). Cell type and time point are not known. CDR3s include the opening cysteine and the closing phenylalanine or tryptophan. The D gene is left open where the match is weak. A row's size may be missing; if present it is once, few, many or a size class.

NA	TRBV2	TRBD1	TRBJ1-5	17	CASSEANGGTGSQPQHF	TGTGCCAGCAGTGAAGCAAATGGCGGGACAGGGAGCCAGCCCCAGCATTTT
few	TRBV7-2	NA	TRBJ2-1	14	CASRNSAFSAEQFF	TGTGCCAGCCGTAATTCCGCTTTTTCGGCTGAGCAGTTCTTC
few	TRBV18	NA	TRBJ2-3	16	CASSRLMAGSTDTQYF	TGTGCCAGCTCAAGACTAATGGCGGGAAGCACAGATACGCAGTATTTT
few	TRBV2	NA	TRBJ1-5	15	CASSRDDPSNQPQHF	TGTGCCAGCAGTCGAGACGACCCTAGCAATCAGCCCCAGCATTTT
NA	TRBV10-3	NA	TRBJ2-3	15	CAARQADLTTDTQYF	TGTGCCGCACGACAGGCTGACTTGACCACAGATACGCAGTATTTT
many	TRBV30	TRBD2	TRBJ2-1	13	CAWTVGRANEQFF	TGTGCCTGGACAGTCGGGAGGGCCAATGAGCAGTTCTTC
many	TRBV4-1	NA	TRBJ2-3	18	CASSQVVLRGAHEDTQYF	TGCGCCAGCAGCCAAGTAGTATTACGGGGCGCCCACGAAGATACGCAGTATTTT
NA	TRBV20-1	TRBD1	TRBJ2-7	12	CSAGQGGNEQYF	TGCAGTGCGGGACAGGGCGGGAACGAGCAGTACTTC
many	TRBV4-1	TRBD2	TRBJ2-5	16	CASSQDRRGVQETQYF	TGCGCCAGCAGCCAAGATCGGCGGGGGGTCCAAGAGACCCAGTACTTC
few	TRBV10-2	NA	TRBJ2-7	13	CASRPGHTYEQYF	TGCGCCAGCAGGCCGGGACATACCTACGAGCAGTACTTC
many	TRBV27	NA	TRBJ2-3	16	CASKRRGREGTDTQYF	TGTGCCAGCAAAAGACGGGGGCGTGAAGGAACAGATACGCAGTATTTT
few	TRBV6-5	TRBD2	TRBJ2-6	18	CASSYSSAGESGANVLTF	TGTGCCAGCAGTTACTCCTCAGCGGGAGAATCTGGGGCCAACGTCCTGACTTTC
NA	TRBV2	NA	TRBJ1-2	13	CASSAGQWYGYTF	TGTGCCAGCAGTGCAGGACAGTGGTATGGCTACACCTTC
many	TRBV7-2	NA	TRBJ2-5	12	CASSSLQETQYF	TGTGCCAGCAGCTCGCTGCAAGAGACCCAGTACTTC
many	TRBV24-1	NA	TRBJ1-5	13	CATSLQGNQPQHF	TGTGCCACCAGTCTACAGGGAAATCAGCCCCAGCATTTT
NA	TRBV5-5	TRBD2	TRBJ2-5	15	CASSLNSGGAETQYF	TGTGCCAGCAGCTTGAATAGCGGGGGGGCCGAGACCCAGTACTTC
NA	TRBV4-3	TRBD1	TRBJ2-7	14	CASSQRDRRYEQYF	TGCGCCAGCAGCCAGAGGGACAGGCGGTACGAGCAGTACTTC
few	TRBV4-1	TRBD1	TRBJ1-5	13	CASSRQGVQPQHF	TGCGCCAGCAGCCGACAGGGCGTTCAGCCCCAGCATTTT
NA	TRBV6-5	NA	TRBJ2-1	15	CASSPRPGSYNEQFF	TGTGCCAGCAGCCCCCGGCCGGGCTCCTACAATGAGCAGTTCTTC
few	TRBV7-6	NA	TRBJ1-2	16	CASSLGALGDNYGYTF	TGTGCCAGCAGCTTAGGGGCCCTAGGGGATAACTATGGCTACACCTTC
NA	TRBV7-9	NA	TRBJ2-7	14	CASSPGVWPYEQYF	TGTGCCAGCAGCCCCGGGGTCTGGCCTTACGAGCAGTACTTC
NA	TRBV20-1	TRBD2	TRBJ2-5	14	CSATRVAGWETQYF	TGCAGTGCTACGAGGGTAGCGGGGTGGGAGACCCAGTACTTC